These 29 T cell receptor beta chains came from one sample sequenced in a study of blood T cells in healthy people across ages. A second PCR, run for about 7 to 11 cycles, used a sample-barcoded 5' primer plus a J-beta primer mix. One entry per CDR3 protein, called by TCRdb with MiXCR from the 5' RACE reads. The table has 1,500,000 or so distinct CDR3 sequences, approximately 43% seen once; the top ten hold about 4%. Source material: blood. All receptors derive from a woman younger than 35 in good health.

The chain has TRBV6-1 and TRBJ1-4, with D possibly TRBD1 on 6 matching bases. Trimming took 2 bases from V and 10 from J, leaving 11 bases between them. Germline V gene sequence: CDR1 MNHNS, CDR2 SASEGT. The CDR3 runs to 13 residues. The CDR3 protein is CASSEQGFRKLFF. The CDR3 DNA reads TGTGCCAGCAGTGAACAGGGGTTTAGAAAACTGTTTTTT.

CDR3 bases: TGTGCCAGCAATGATGTTTCCTCGGCCAGCTCCTACGAGCAGTTCTTC. This encodes CASNDVSSASSYEQFF. The rearrangement joins TRBV6-1 to TRBJ2-1; D is unresolved. Germline CDR1 and CDR2: MNHNS and SASEGT. The CDR3 length is 16 residues. V shed 7 bases and J shed 10 bases, with 26 bases lying between them.

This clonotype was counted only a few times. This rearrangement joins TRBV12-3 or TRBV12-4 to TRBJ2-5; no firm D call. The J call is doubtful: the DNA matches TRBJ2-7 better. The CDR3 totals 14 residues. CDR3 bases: TGTGCCAGCAGTTTTCAGTTGCAGGTTTCCGAGCAGTACTTC. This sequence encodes CASSFQLQVSEQYF.

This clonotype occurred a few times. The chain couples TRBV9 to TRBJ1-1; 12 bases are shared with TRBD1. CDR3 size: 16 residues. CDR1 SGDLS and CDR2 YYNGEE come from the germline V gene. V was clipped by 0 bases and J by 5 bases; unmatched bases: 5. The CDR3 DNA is TGTGCCAGCAGCGTAGTGGGACAGGGGGCGAGAACTGAAGCTTTCTTT. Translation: CASSVVGQGARTEAFF. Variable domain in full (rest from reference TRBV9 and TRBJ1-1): DSGVTQTPKHLITATGQRVTLRCSPRSGDLSVYWYQQSLDQGLQFLIQYYNGEERAKGNILERFSAQQFPDLHSELNLSSLELGDSALYFCASSVVGQGARTEAFFGQGTRLTVV.

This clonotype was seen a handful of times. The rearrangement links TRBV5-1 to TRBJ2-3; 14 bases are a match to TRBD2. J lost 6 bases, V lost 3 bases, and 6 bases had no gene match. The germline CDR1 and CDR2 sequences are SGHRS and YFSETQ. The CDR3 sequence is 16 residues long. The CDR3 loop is CASSSTTSGGADTQYF. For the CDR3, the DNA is TGCGCCAGCAGCTCAACGACTAGCGGGGGGGCCGATACGCAGTATTTT.

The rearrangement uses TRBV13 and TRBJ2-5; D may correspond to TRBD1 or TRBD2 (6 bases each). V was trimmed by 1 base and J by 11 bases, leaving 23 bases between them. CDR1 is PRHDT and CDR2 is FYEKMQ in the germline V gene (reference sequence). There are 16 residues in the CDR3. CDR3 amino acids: CASSLEVGGPNNEQYF. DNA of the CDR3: TGTGCCAGCAGCTTAGAAGTGGGGGGCCCTAACAATGAGCAGTACTTC. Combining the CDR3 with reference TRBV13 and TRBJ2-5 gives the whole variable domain AAGVIQSPRHLIKEKRETATLKCYPIPRHDTVYWYQQGPGQDPQFLISFYEKMQSDKGSIPDRFSAQQFSDYHSELNMSSLELGDSALYFCASSLEVGGPNNEQYFGPGTRLLVL.

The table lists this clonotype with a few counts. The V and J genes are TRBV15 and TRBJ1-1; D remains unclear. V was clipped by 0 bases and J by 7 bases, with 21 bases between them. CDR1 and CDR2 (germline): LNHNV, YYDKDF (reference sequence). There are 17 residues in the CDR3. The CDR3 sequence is CATSRDFSTVLGREAFF. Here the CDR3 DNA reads TGTGCCACCAGCAGAGATTTTAGCACGGTCCTCGGTCGTGAAGCTTTCTTT.

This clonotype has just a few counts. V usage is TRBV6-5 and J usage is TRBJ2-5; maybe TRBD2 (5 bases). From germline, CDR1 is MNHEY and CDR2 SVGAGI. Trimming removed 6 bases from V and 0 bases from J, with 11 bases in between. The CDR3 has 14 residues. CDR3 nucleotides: TGTGCCAGCAGAGCGGACGGGAACCAAGAGACCCAGTACTTC. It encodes CASRADGNQETQYF.

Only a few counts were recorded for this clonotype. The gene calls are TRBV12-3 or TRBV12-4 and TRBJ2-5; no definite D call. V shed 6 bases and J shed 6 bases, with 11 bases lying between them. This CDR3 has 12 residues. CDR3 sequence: CASRIDGQTQYF. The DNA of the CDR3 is TGTGCCAGCAGAATCGACGGTCAGACCCAGTACTTC.

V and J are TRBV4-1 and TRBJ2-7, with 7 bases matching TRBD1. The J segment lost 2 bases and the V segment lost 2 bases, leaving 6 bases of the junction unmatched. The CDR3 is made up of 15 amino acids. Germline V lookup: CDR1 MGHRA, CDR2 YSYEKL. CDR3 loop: CASSQRPTGTYEQYF. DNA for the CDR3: TGCGCCAGCAGCCAAAGACCGACAGGGACCTACGAGCAGTACTTC.

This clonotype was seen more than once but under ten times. The CDR3 region is CSAPTGVVQETQYF. The CDR3 bases are TGCAGTGCTCCCACCGGGGTAGTCCAAGAGACCCAGTACTTC. The genes are TRBV20-1 and TRBJ2-5; possible D gene TRBD2, 5 bases. Germline V gives CDR1 DFQATT, CDR2 SNEGSKA (reference sequence). The V and J ends lost 5 bases and 1 base respectively, with 14 bases between them. The CDR3 has 14 residues.

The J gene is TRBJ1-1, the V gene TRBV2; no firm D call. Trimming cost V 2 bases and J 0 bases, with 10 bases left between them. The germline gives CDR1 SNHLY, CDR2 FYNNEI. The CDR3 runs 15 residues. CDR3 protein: CASSERRRLNTEAFF. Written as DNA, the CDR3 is TGTGCCAGCAGTGAAAGAAGGAGACTGAACACTGAAGCTTTCTTT.

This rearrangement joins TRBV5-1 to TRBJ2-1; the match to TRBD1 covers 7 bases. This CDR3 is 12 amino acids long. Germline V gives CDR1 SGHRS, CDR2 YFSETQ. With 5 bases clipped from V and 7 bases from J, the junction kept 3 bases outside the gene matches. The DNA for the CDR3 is TGCGCCAGCAGATCGGACAGGAATGAGCAGTTCTTC. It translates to CASRSDRNEQFF.

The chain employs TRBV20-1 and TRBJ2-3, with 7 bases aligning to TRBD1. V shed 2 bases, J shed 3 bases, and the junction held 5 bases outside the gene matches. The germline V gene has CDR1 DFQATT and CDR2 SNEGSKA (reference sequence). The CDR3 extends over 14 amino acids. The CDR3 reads CSARRQGVTDTQYF. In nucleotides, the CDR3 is TGCAGTGCTAGACGGCAGGGGGTTACAGATACGCAGTATTTT.

The CDR3 reads CASSALGNTEAFF. The CDR3 DNA follows: TGTGCCAGCAGTGCCCTCGGGAACACTGAAGCTTTCTTT. The chain is built from TRBV6-6 and TRBJ1-1; D call uncertain. This CDR3 has 13 residues. V was pared by 5 bases and J by 1 base, with 8 bases between. Germline CDR1 is MNHNY and CDR2 is SVGAGI (reference sequence).

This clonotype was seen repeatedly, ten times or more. This CDR3 is CASSPGRGYNEQFF. As DNA, the CDR3 is TGCGCCAGCAGCCCGGGCCGGGGCTACAATGAGCAGTTCTTC. The rearrangement links TRBV4-1 to TRBJ2-1; possibly TRBD2 for D (5 bases). The CDR3 has 14 residues. Trimming took 4 bases from V and 3 from J, leaving 10 bases between them. Per the germline V gene, CDR1 is MGHRA and CDR2 is YSYEKL.

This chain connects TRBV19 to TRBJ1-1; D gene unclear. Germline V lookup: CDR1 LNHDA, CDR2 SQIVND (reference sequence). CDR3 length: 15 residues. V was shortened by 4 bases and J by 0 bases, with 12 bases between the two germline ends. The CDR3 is CASSSRTTMNTEAFF. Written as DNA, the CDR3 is TGTGCCAGTAGTAGTAGGACGACCATGAACACTGAAGCTTTCTTT.

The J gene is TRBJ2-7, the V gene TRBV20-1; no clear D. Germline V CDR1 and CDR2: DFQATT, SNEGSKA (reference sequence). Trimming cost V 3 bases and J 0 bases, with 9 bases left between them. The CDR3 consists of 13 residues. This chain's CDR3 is CSASGGFSYEQYF. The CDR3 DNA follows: TGCAGTGCTAGCGGCGGATTCTCCTACGAGCAGTACTTC.

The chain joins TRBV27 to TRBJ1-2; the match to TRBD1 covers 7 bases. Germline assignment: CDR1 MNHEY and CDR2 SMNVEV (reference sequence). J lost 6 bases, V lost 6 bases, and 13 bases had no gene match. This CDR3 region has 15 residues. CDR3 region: CASSPKGALNDGYTF. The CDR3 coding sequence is TGTGCCAGCAGCCCTAAGGGGGCTTTAAATGATGGCTACACCTTC.

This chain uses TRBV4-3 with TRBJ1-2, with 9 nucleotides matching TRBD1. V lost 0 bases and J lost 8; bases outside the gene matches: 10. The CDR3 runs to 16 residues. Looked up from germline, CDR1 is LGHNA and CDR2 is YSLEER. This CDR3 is CASSQELQGASQGYTF. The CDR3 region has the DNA TGCGCCAGCAGCCAAGAGTTACAGGGGGCATCTCAAGGCTACACCTTC.

The CDR3 spells CSVIPGFSYEQYF. The CDR3 nucleotides read TGCAGCGTTATTCCAGGGTTCTCCTACGAGCAGTACTTC. This sequence joins TRBV29-1 and TRBJ2-7, with D perhaps matching TRBD1 (5 bases). The V gene's germline CDR1 is SQVTM and CDR2 ANQGSEA. This CDR3 spans 13 amino acids. V dropped 5 bases and J dropped 0 bases, with 11 bases sitting between them.

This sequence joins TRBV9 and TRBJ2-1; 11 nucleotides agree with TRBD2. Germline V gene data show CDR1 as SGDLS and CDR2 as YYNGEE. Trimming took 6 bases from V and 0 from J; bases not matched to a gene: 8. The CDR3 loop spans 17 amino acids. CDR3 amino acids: CASTLRGTSGSYNEQFF. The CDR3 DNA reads TGTGCCAGCACCCTAAGGGGGACTAGCGGCTCCTACAATGAGCAGTTCTTC.

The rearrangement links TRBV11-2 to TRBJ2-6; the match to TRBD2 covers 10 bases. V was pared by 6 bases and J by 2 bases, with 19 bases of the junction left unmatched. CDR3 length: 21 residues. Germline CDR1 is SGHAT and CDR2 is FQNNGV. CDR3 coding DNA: TGTGCCAGCAGATTCCCTCCCGGGACTAGCGAGGGAGGGGCTGGGGCCAACGTCCTGACTTTC. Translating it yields CASRFPPGTSEGGAGANVLTF. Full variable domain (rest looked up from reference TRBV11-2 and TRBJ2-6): EAGVAQSPRYKIIEKRQSVAFWCNPISGHATLYWYQQILGQGPKLLIQFQNNGVVDDSQLPKDRFSAERLKGVDSTLKIQPAKLEDSAVYLCASRFPPGTSEGGAGANVLTFGAGSRLTVL.

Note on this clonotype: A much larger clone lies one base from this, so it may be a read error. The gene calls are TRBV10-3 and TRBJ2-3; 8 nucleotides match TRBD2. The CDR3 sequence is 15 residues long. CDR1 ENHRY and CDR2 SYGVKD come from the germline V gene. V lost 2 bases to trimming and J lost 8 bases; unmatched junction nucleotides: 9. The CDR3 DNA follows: TGTGCCATCAGTGAGCCGGACGGGAGCGGGGGTACGCAGTATTTT. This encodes CAISEPDGSGGTQYF.

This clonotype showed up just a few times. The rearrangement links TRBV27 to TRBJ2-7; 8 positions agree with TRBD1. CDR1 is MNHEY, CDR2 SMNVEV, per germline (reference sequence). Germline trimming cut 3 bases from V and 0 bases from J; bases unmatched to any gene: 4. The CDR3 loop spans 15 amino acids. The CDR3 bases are TGTGCCAGCAGTTTCCGGGACAGGACCTCCTACGAGCAGTACTTC. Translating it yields CASSFRDRTSYEQYF.

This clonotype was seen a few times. The CDR3 DNA is TGTGCCAGCAGCTTAGCGCCGGCGGCAAATAATTCACCCCTCCACTTT. Residues: CASSLAPAANNSPLHF. V is TRBV7-2 and J is TRBJ1-6; D is undetermined. Looked up from germline, CDR1 is SGHTA and CDR2 is FQGNSA. Trimming removed 0 bases at V and 5 bases at J, with 11 bases between. This CDR3 contains 16 residues.

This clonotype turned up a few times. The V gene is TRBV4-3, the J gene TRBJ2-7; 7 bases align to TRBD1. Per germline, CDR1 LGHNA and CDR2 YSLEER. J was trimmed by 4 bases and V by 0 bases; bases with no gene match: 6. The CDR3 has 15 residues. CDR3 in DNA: TGCGCCAGCAGCCAAGATCACAGGGGTTCGTACGAGCAGTACTTC. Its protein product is CASSQDHRGSYEQYF.

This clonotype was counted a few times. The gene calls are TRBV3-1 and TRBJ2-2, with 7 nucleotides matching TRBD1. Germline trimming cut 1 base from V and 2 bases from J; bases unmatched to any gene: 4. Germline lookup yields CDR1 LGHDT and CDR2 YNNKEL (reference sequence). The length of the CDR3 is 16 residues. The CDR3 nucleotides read TGTGCCAGCAGCCAAGGTTACAGGGGCAACACCGGGGAGCTGTTTTTT. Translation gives CASSQGYRGNTGELFF.

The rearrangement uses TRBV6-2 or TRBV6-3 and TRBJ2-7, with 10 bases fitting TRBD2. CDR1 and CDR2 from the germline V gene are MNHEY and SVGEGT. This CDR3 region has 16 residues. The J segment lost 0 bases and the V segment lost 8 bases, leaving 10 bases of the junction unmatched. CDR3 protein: CASSETSGYPSYEQYF. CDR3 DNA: TGTGCCAGCTCCGAGACTAGCGGGTATCCCTCCTACGAGCAGTACTTC.